The 5 T cell receptor beta chains in this list originate from one sample, sequenced in a study of blood T cells in healthy people across ages. A second PCR of roughly 7 to 11 cycles used a sample-barcoded 5' primer and a J-beta primer mix. MiXCR was run by TCRdb on the 5' RACE reads, yielding one entry per CDR3 protein. The sample holds about 570,000 distinct CDR3 sequences; roughly a quarter are singletons and the top ten take approximately 17%. Sequenced input: blood. These receptors were taken from a woman aged 65 to 85 in good health.

The chain links TRBV12-3 or TRBV12-4 to TRBJ2-3, with D maybe TRBD1 (5 bases). The length of the CDR3 is 15 residues. V was shortened by 3 bases and J by 2 bases, with 12 bases between the two germline ends. As DNA, the CDR3 is TGTGCCAGCAGTTTTGATAACAGGCCCACAGATACGCAGTATTTT. Residues: CASSFDNRPTDTQYF.

The rearrangement links TRBV5-6 to TRBJ2-5; D uncertain. The closer fit of TRBJ2-1 to the DNA end suggests the J call may be wrong. Germline V gene sequence: CDR1 SGHDT, CDR2 YYEEEE. CDR3 length: 11 amino acids. The CDR3: CASSSLREQFF. As DNA, the CDR3 is TGTGCCAGCAGCTCACTCAGGGAGCAGTTCTTC.

This clonotype was observed a few times. The V gene is TRBV4-1, the J gene TRBJ1-1; D possibly corresponds to TRBD1 (5 bases). Trimming removed 4 bases from V and 4 bases from J, with 19 bases in between. CDR1 MGHRA and CDR2 YSYEKL come from the germline V gene. This CDR3 contains 16 residues. The CDR3 region is CASSRLIQGEVTEAFF. The CDR3 nucleotides are TGCGCCAGCAGCCGCCTAATTCAGGGCGAGGTCACTGAAGCTTTCTTT.

The genes are TRBV4-3 and TRBJ2-3; unclear D gene. CDR1 is LGHNA and CDR2 is YSLEER in the germline V gene. V was trimmed by 2 bases and J by 2 bases, leaving 11 bases between them. The CDR3 length is 15 residues. The CDR3 DNA follows: TGCGCCAGCAGCCAAACTCTAGAAGCCACAGATACGCAGTATTTT. This sequence encodes CASSQTLEATDTQYF.

J is TRBJ2-1 and V is TRBV5-1; D call uncertain. The CDR3 length is 14 residues. Germline-derived CDR1 and CDR2 are SGHRS and YFSETQ. Trimming pared 4 bases from V and 0 bases from J, leaving 8 bases between. This CDR3 is CASSPEPSYNEQFF. As DNA, the CDR3 is TGCGCCAGCAGCCCAGAACCCTCCTACAATGAGCAGTTCTTC.